This T cell receptor beta chain was sequenced for a study of Ad26.COV2.S vaccination and SARS-CoV-2 variants. The CDR3 runs 14 residues. Germline assignment: CDR1 MNHNS and CDR2 SASEGT. The germline V and J ends were trimmed by 2 bases and 7 bases, with 14 bases remaining between them. Treatment described: around 19 received Ad26.COV2.S at low or high dose, single or two shots; about 5 received placebo; per-sample allocation not given. Samples came from day 63 after the first vaccine or placebo injection. The repertoire was sequenced with immunoSEQ multiplex PCR; TCRdb's copy has only in-frame clones and lacks some. The table has hundreds of thousands of clones, 70% to 90% seen once; the top ten hold roughly 1.5%.

This sample comprised peripheral blood, obtained in a trial of Ad26.COV2.S vaccine versus placebo. The rearrangement links TRBV6-1 to TRBJ1-2, with unresolved D. The sequence was collected from a person aged 18-60 years who received the Ad26.COV2.S COVID-19 vaccine or a placebo. CDR3 coding DNA: TGTGCCAGCAGTGAAATAAGTAGGGCAGGTGGCTACACCTTC. Translated: CASSEISRAGGYTF.